This TCR beta chain comes out of a study of blood T cell repertoires in COVID-19. Study in general: Spain, Italy and the United States supplied samples that represented acute and convalescent COVID-19. Sample material is recorded as cDNA or gDNA derived from T cells, B-cell-depleted T cells, or PBMCs.

Seattle's enrolled individuals joined amid active infection and were then monitored longitudinally. In the authors' methods: Reference gene primer amplification gave estimated nucleated cell counts. Libraries were prepared by immunoSEQ multiplex PCR; TCRdb keeps only in-frame clonotypes and omits some of them. Clone size and the V and J calls come from that table; the DNA yielded D and trimming. The repertoire holds some 180,000 clones, with 81% as singletons. Material for sequencing was peripheral blood. This sequence was found in an elderly woman with COVID-19, enrolled during active disease.

The CDR3 loop is CASSLSTGGGTDTQYF. CDR3 DNA sequence: TGCGCCAGCAGCTTATCGACAGGGGGAGGCACAGATACGCAGTATTTT. This sequence joins TRBV5-1 and TRBJ2-3; 9 bases line up with TRBD1. Germline V lookup: CDR1 SGHRS, CDR2 YFSETQ. Trimming removed 2 bases from V and 1 base from J; junction bases left unmatched: 5. This CDR3 is 16 amino acids long.